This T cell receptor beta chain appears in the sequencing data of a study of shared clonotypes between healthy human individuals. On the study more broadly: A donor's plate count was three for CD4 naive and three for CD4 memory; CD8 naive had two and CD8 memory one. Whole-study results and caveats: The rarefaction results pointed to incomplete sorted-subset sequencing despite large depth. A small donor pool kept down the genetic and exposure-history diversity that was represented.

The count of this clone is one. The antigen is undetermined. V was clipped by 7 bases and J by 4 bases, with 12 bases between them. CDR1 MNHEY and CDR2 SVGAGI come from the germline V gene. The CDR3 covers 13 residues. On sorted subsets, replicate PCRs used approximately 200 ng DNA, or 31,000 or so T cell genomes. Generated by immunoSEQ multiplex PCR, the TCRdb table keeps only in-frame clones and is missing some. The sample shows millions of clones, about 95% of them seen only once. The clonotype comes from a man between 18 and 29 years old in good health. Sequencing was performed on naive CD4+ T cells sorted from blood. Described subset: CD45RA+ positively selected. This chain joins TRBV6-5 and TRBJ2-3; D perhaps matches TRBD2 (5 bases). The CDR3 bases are TGTGCCAGCACATCCCCCGGGGCAGATACGCAGTATTTT. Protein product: CASTSPGADTQYF.